The rows below give T cell receptor beta chains drawn from one sample of a study of T-cell reconstitution after alpha-beta-depleted transplantation in children. TCRdb redid the calling of the PCR reads with MiXCR, one entry per CDR3 protein. The sample lists approximately 97,000 distinct CDR3 sequences, about 7.5% occurring once. The sample here was PBMCs, taken before TCRalphabeta/CD19-depleted stem cell transplant. These receptors all come from a boy aged 2 to 10 with acute lymphoblastic leukemia, due to receive a stem cell transplant. Both conserved end residues are part of each CDR3. The D gene is left open where the match is weak. Clone size is not always given. Where it is, it says once, few, many or a class for expanded clones.

clone size: few
V gene: TRBV2
D gene: TRBD1
J gene: TRBJ2-7
CDR3 protein: CARDITGGGYEQYF
CDR3 DNA: TGTGCCAGAGATATTACAGGGGGCGGGTACGAGCAGTACTTC

clone size: many
V gene: TRBV23-1
D gene: .
J gene: TRBJ1-1
CDR3 protein: CASSQWSKEGAFF
CDR3 DNA: TGCGCCAGCAGTCAATGGTCGAAGGAGGGAGCTTTCTTT

clone size: many
V gene: TRBV5-1
D gene: .
J gene: TRBJ1-1
CDR3 protein: CASSLDPDYTEAFF
CDR3 DNA: TGCGCCAGCAGCTTGGATCCAGACTACACTGAAGCTTTCTTT

clone size: many
V gene: TRBV5-1
D gene: .
J gene: TRBJ2-7
CDR3 protein: CASSPRDGSYEQYF
CDR3 DNA: TGCGCCAGCAGCCCCCGGGACGGCTCCTACGAGCAGTACTTC

clone size: many
V gene: TRBV5-1
D gene: .
J gene: TRBJ2-1
CDR3 protein: CASSLPNGNEQFF
CDR3 DNA: TGCGCCAGCAGCTTACCTAACGGCAATGAGCAGTTCTTC

clone size: many
V gene: TRBV29-1
D gene: TRBD1
J gene: TRBJ1-4
CDR3 protein: CSVRQGTNEKLFF
CDR3 DNA: TGCAGCGTTCGACAGGGAACTAATGAAAAACTGTTTTTT

clone size: .
V gene: TRBV19
D gene: .
J gene: TRBJ1-3
CDR3 protein: CASSIDPDSGNTIYF
CDR3 DNA: TGTGCCAGTAGTATAGATCCCGACTCTGGAAACACCATATATTTT

clone size: many
V gene: TRBV4-2
D gene: .
J gene: TRBJ1-3
CDR3 protein: CASSHEGGASGNTIYF
CDR3 DNA: TGTGCCAGCAGTCACGAGGGTGGAGCCTCTGGAAACACCATATATTTT

clone size: .
V gene: TRBV27
D gene: TRBD1
J gene: TRBJ2-7
CDR3 protein: CASSLITGTGPGEQYF
CDR3 DNA: TGTGCCAGCAGTTTAATAACCGGGACAGGGCCAGGGGAGCAGTACTTC

clone size: .
V gene: TRBV19
D gene: TRBD2
J gene: TRBJ2-1
CDR3 protein: CASSTGTSHFF
CDR3 DNA: TGTGCCAGTAGTACCGGGACTAGCCATTTCTTC

clone size: many
V gene: TRBV7-3
D gene: .
J gene: TRBJ1-6
CDR3 protein: CASSSTGTSPLHF
CDR3 DNA: TGTGCCAGCAGCTCTACCGGGACCTCACCCCTCCACTTT

clone size: many
V gene: TRBV5-5
D gene: .
J gene: TRBJ2-1
CDR3 protein: CASSWGLAHNEQFF
CDR3 DNA: TGTGCCAGCAGCTGGGGACTGGCGCACAATGAGCAGTTCTTC

clone size: .
V gene: TRBV10-1
D gene: TRBD2
J gene: TRBJ2-1
CDR3 protein: CATASGGPGNEQFF
CDR3 DNA: TGCGCCACCGCTAGCGGGGGGCCGGGGAATGAGCAGTTCTTC

clone size: .
V gene: TRBV18
D gene: TRBD1
J gene: TRBJ2-1
CDR3 protein: CASSRVRDRVNNEQFF
CDR3 DNA: TGTGCCAGCTCAAGGGTCCGGGACAGGGTAAACAATGAGCAGTTCTTC

clone size: .
V gene: TRBV20-1
D gene: TRBD1
J gene: TRBJ2-7
CDR3 protein: CSAGRTGAYEQYF
CDR3 DNA: TGCAGTGCTGGGCGGACAGGGGCCTACGAGCAGTACTTC

clone size: .
V gene: TRBV2
D gene: TRBD1
J gene: TRBJ1-2
CDR3 protein: CASSGQGGNYGYTF
CDR3 DNA: TGTGCCAGCAGTGGACAGGGGGGGAACTATGGCTACACCTTC

clone size: few
V gene: TRBV6-5
D gene: .
J gene: TRBJ1-1
CDR3 protein: CASSLYGKVTEAFF
CDR3 DNA: TGTGCCAGCAGTTTGTACGGCAAGGTCACTGAAGCTTTCTTT

clone size: many
V gene: TRBV28
D gene: TRBD2
J gene: TRBJ2-1
CDR3 protein: CASRAWTSGGGYNEQFF
CDR3 DNA: TGTGCCAGCAGGGCCTGGACTAGCGGGGGGGGATACAATGAGCAGTTCTTC

clone size: .
V gene: TRBV4-1
D gene: .
J gene: TRBJ2-7
CDR3 protein: CASSQTTAYEQYF
CDR3 DNA: TGCGCCAGCAGCCAAACGACAGCCTACGAGCAGTACTTC

clone size: .
V gene: TRBV6-5
D gene: .
J gene: TRBJ1-5
CDR3 protein: CASSYGRDNQPQHF
CDR3 DNA: TGTGCCAGCAGTTACGGCAGGGATAATCAGCCCCAGCATTTT

clone size: many
V gene: TRBV5-1
D gene: .
J gene: TRBJ2-2
CDR3 protein: CASSGERITGELFF
CDR3 DNA: TGCGCCAGCAGTGGGGAGCGGATCACCGGGGAGCTGTTTTTT

clone size: few
V gene: TRBV6-2/TRBV6-3
D gene: .
J gene: TRBJ2-3
CDR3 protein: CASSSMGGGQSDTQYF
CDR3 DNA: TGTGCCAGCAGTTCCATGGGGGGGGGCCAATCAGATACGCAGTATTTT

clone size: many
V gene: TRBV12-3/TRBV12-4
D gene: .
J gene: TRBJ1-5
CDR3 protein: CASSLAQNQPQHF
CDR3 DNA: TGTGCCAGCAGTTTGGCCCAAAATCAGCCCCAGCATTTT

clone size: .
V gene: TRBV2
D gene: .
J gene: TRBJ2-7
CDR3 protein: CASRDGAGSYEQYF
CDR3 DNA: TGTGCCAGCAGGGACGGGGCCGGTTCCTACGAGCAGTACTTC